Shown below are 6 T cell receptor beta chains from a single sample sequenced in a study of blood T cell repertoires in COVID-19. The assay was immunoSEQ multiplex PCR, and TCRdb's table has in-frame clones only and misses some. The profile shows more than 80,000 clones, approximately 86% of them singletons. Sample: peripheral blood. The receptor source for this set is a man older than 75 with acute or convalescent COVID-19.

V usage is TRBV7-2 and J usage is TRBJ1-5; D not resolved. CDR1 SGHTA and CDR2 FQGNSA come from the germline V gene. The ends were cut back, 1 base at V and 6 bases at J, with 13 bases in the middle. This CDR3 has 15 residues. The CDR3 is CASSLDPLGGQPQHF. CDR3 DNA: TGTGCCAGCAGCTTAGATCCGCTAGGAGGTCAGCCCCAGCATTTT.

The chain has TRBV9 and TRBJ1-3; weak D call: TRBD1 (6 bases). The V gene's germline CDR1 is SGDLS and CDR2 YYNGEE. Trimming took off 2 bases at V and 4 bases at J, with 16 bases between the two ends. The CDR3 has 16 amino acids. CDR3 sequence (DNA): TGTGCCAGCAGCGTCAGCGACAGGAACAAAGGAAACACCATATATTTT. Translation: CASSVSDRNKGNTIYF.

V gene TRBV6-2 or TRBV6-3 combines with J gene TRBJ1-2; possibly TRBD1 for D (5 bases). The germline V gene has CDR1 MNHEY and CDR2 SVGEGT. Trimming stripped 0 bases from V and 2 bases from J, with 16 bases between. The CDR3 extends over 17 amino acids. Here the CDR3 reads CASSYSRSQGYNYGYTF. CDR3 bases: TGTGCCAGCAGTTACTCGCGTTCCCAGGGATACAACTATGGCTACACCTTC.

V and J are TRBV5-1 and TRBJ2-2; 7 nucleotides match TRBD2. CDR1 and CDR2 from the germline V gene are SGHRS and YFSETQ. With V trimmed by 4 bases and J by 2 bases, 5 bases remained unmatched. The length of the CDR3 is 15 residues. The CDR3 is CASSQRDSNTGELFF. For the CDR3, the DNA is TGCGCCAGCAGCCAGCGGGACTCCAACACCGGGGAGCTGTTTTTT.

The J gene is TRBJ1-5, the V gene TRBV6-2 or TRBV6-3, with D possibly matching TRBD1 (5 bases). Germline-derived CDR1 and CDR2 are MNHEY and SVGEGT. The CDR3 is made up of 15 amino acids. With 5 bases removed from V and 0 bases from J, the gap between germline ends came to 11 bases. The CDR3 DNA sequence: TGTGCCAGCAGTCCGACAGTTAATAGCAATCAGCCCCAGCATTTT. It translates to CASSPTVNSNQPQHF.

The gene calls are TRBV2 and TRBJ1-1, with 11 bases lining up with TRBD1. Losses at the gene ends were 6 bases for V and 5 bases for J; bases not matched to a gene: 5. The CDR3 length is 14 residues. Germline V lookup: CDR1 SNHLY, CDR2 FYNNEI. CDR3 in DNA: TGTGCCAGCAGGGACAGGGGGCTATGGACTGAAGCTTTCTTT. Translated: CASRDRGLWTEAFF.